This TCR beta chain emerged from a study of vaccination and CD4 T cells after COVID-19. Trimming took off 1 base at V and 1 base at J, with 9 bases between the two ends. Germline loops: CDR1 MNHNS, CDR2 SASEGT. The CDR3 consists of 15 residues. The Oncomine TCR Beta short-read assay was what sequenced the DNA obtained from cultured CD4+ T cells. TCRdb processed the PCR reads anew with MiXCR; each CDR3 protein has one entry. The sample carries about 9,700 distinct CDR3 sequences, roughly 76% recorded once. Worth noting for this clonotype: Its antigen is not identified.

The treatment here: roughly 10-day PBMC culture with coronavirus spike peptide pools or control peptides (ViraFEST assay). This TCR derives from a human donor who had recovered from COVID-19. V gene TRBV6-1 combines with J gene TRBJ2-3; the D gene is possibly TRBD1 (6 bases). The source material was CD4+ T cells from blood, cultured in vitro. CDR3 sequence (DNA): TGTGCCAGCAGTGAAGTGGGACACCGCACAGATACGCAGTATTTT. Protein sequence: CASSEVGHRTDTQYF.